One and the same sample provided the 15 T cell receptor beta chains below, sequenced in a study of blood T cells in healthy people across ages (dated by TCRdb to between 2015 and 2017). Library preparation was by 5' RACE. TCRdb shows the sequencer as Illumina HiSeq 2500. A second PCR of about 6 to 11 cycles was performed with a sample-barcoded 5' primer and a J-beta primer mix. Through fastp at Q25 and MiXCR, TCRdb rebuilt clones from the public reads, retaining in-frame beta chains. Records with the same CDR3 protein are collapsed into one entry carrying the most frequent genes and DNA. In all, the sample holds around 850,000 distinct CDR3 sequences, and roughly 35% of those were seen once. Under 15% of the sample rests with the top ten. The sample comprised blood. These receptors all come from a man aged 18-30 years in good health.

This chain connects TRBV12-3 or TRBV12-4 to TRBJ1-1; no clear D. Trimming took off 4 bases at V and 4 bases at J, with 10 bases between the two ends. This CDR3 comprises 13 residues. CDR3 protein: CASSSGSSTEAFF. The CDR3, as DNA: TGTGCCAGCAGTTCGGGGTCCTCCACTGAAGCTTTCTTT.

This clonotype was seen more than once but under ten times. V usage is TRBV5-6 and J usage is TRBJ2-1; possible D gene TRBD2, 5 bases. This CDR3 has 18 amino acids. Germline V gene lookup returns CDR1 SGHDT and CDR2 YYEEEE. Trimming left V 4 bases short and J 0 bases short, with 20 bases between. CDR3 sequence (DNA): TGTGCCAGCAGCCTAAGGGAAACTAGGGAGAGCTCCTACAATGAGCAGTTCTTC. Translating it yields CASSLRETRESSYNEQFF.

This chain links TRBV29-1 with TRBJ2-2; D is possibly TRBD1 (5 bases). Per the germline V gene, CDR1 is SQVTM and CDR2 is ANQGSEA. The CDR3 sequence is 13 residues long. V gave up 6 bases and J gave up 0 bases, with 8 bases separating them. The CDR3, as DNA: TGCAGCGTCGGACAAACGAACACCGGGGAGCTGTTTTTT. Translated, it gives CSVGQTNTGELFF.

This clonotype was recorded only once. A junction end diverges from the germline sequence, so it may reflect a read error. This chain uses TRBV6-5 with TRBJ1-6; maybe TRBD1 (5 bases). Germline V gene data show CDR1 as MNHEY and CDR2 as SVGAGI. CDR3 length: 13 residues. The CDR3 nucleotides are TGTGCCGGCAGCGGGACCCCCAATTCACCCCTCCACTTT. It translates to CAGSGTPNSPLHF.

This clonotype was seen only a few times. The J gene is TRBJ2-3, the V gene TRBV15; D unresolved. Per germline, CDR1 LNHNV and CDR2 YYDKDF (reference sequence). This CDR3 spans 16 amino acids. With 5 bases removed from V and 2 bases from J, the gap between germline ends came to 17 bases. DNA of the CDR3: TGTGCCACCAGCCTCGGAGCAGGTCTCTTCACAGATACGCAGTATTTT. Translation: CATSLGAGLFTDTQYF.

This chain links TRBV25-1 with TRBJ2-1, with 7 bases that match TRBD1. The CDR3 is made up of 17 amino acids. Germline CDR1 reads MGHDK; CDR2 reads SYGVNS. V was pared by 4 bases and J by 0 bases, with 9 bases of the junction left unmatched. The CDR3 DNA reads as TGTGCCAGCAGTGCGACAGGGAGTGTCCCCTCCTACAATGAGCAGTTCTTC. Its translation: CASSATGSVPSYNEQFF.

For this clonotype: A much larger clone sits a single nucleotide away, making a read error possible. This chain joins TRBV4-1 and TRBJ2-2, with D maybe TRBD1 (6 bases). The CDR3 has 15 amino acids. The V gene's germline CDR1 is MGHRA and CDR2 YSYEKL. CDR3 DNA: TGCACCAGCAGCCAAGATGGGGGCGGTACCGGGGAGCTGTTTTTT. Protein sequence: CTSSQDGGGTGELFF.

A few counts support this clonotype. At one end the junction does not follow the germline gene, possibly because of a read error. The chain is built from TRBV5-1 and TRBJ1-2; the D gene is possibly TRBD1 (6 bases). Germline-derived CDR1 and CDR2 are SGHRS and YFSETQ. The CDR3 totals 14 residues. CDR3 in amino acids: CASSFEYRVNGYTF. The CDR3, as DNA: TGCGCTAGCAGCTTCGAATACAGGGTAAATGGCTACACCTTC.

V usage is TRBV10-3 and J usage is TRBJ1-6, with 11 bases lining up with TRBD1. Germline V lookup: CDR1 ENHRY, CDR2 SYGVKD. The CDR3 sequence is 17 residues long. Unmatched junction bases numbered 7, after V lost 4 bases and J lost 5 bases. CDR3 loop: CAISGHPDRGHNSPLHF. CDR3 sequence (DNA): TGTGCCATCAGTGGCCACCCGGACAGGGGGCATAATTCACCCCTCCACTTT.

The chain carries TRBV6-2 or TRBV6-3 and TRBJ2-7; the D is unclear. The V end was cut by 5 bases, the J end by 0 bases, with 8 bases between. Germline CDR1 reads MNHEY; CDR2 reads SVGEGT. The CDR3 length is 13 residues. This chain's CDR3 is CASSDGHSYEQYF. The CDR3 DNA reads TGTGCCAGCAGTGACGGCCACTCCTACGAGCAGTACTTC.

In this sample, this clonotype turned up once. A much larger clone differs by one base, so this may be a read error. In nucleotides, the CDR3 is TGCGCCAGCAGCGTGGGGGGACAGCTCTATGGCTACACCTTC. This translates into CASSVGGQLYGYTF. The chain has TRBV5-1 and TRBJ1-2, with TRBD1 identical over 7 bases. The CDR3 loop spans 14 amino acids. J was trimmed by 4 bases and V by 4 bases; bases with no gene match: 7. Germline assignment: CDR1 SGHRS and CDR2 YFSETQ. The whole variable domain, remainder taken from reference TRBV5-1 and TRBJ1-2, is KAGVTQTPRYLIKTRGQQVTLSCSPISGHRSVSWYQQTPGQGLQFLFEYFSETQRNKGNFPGRFSGRQFSNSRSEMNVSTLELGDSALYLCASSVGGQLYGYTFGSGTRLTVV.

This clonotype appeared a single time. The chain is built from TRBV3-1 and TRBJ1-1, with TRBD1 matching 8 bases. Germline V gives CDR1 LGHDT, CDR2 YNNKEL (reference sequence). Trimming removed 1 base from V and 6 bases from J; junction bases left unmatched: 10. The CDR3 contains 16 residues. CDR3 loop: CASSQGVQGAYSEAFF. For the CDR3, the DNA is TGTGCCAGCAGCCAAGGAGTTCAGGGGGCTTATTCTGAAGCTTTCTTT.

The chain links TRBV3-1 to TRBJ2-1, with 7 bases that match TRBD2. Germline assignment: CDR1 LGHDT and CDR2 YNNKEL (reference sequence). The CDR3 contains 19 residues. Trimming cost V 6 bases and J 6 bases; bases outside gene matches: 23. CDR3: CASRPTGTSASPPSNEQFF. CDR3 nucleotides: TGTGCCAGCAGACCGACGGGAACTAGCGCTTCTCCCCCTAGCAATGAGCAGTTCTTC.

Notes on this clonotype: This may be a read error: a much more frequent sequence differs by one nucleotide. The V and J genes are TRBV29-1 and TRBJ2-4; 9 nucleotides align to TRBD1. Matching the DNA end better, TRBJ2-7 makes the J call doubtful. The CDR3 consists of 13 residues. Germline V lookup: CDR1 SQVTM, CDR2 ANQGSEA. CDR3 sequence: CSVVRTGAYEQYF. The DNA for the CDR3 is TGCAGCGTTGTAAGGACAGGGGCCTACGAGCAGTACTTC.

The CDR3 region has the DNA TGTGCCAGCAGCGCCTTAGGACTAGCGGGGGGCTTCACAGATACGCAGTATTTT. Translated, it gives CASSALGLAGGFTDTQYF. The chain carries TRBV9 and TRBJ2-3, with 14 bases identical to TRBD2. Trimming took 3 bases from V and 2 from J; bases not matched to a gene: 8. This CDR3 contains 18 residues. Germline CDR1 is SGDLS and CDR2 is YYNGEE.